Below, 18 T cell receptor beta chains from the same sample are listed, as sequenced in a study of blood T cell repertoires in COVID-19. Profiling relied on immunoSEQ multiplex PCR, and the TCRdb table lists in-frame clones only, not all of them. Of around 300,000 clones in the sample, approximately 83% were seen once. Sequenced sample: peripheral blood. These receptors originate from a woman in her seventies with acute or convalescent COVID-19.

This chain connects TRBV5-1 to TRBJ2-1; possible D gene TRBD1, 6 bases. Trimming pared 0 bases from V and 6 bases from J, leaving 22 bases between. The germline gives CDR1 SGHRS, CDR2 YFSETQ. The CDR3 totals 18 residues. CDR3 in amino acids: CASSLASTYRAGGNEQFF. The CDR3 DNA reads TGCGCCAGCAGCTTGGCCTCTACTTACAGGGCTGGAGGCAATGAGCAGTTCTTC.

The chain joins TRBV14 to TRBJ1-4; D is uncertain. Trimming shortened V by 4 bases and J by 4 bases, and 16 bases separated the two germline ends. Germline CDR1 reads SGHDN; CDR2 reads FVKESK. CDR3 size: 16 residues. The CDR3 coding sequence is TGTGCCAGCAGCCGGCGCAGTCGGGATATTAATGAAAAACTGTTTTTT. Its protein is CASSRRSRDINEKLFF.

This clone appeared a single time. The chain combines TRBV12-3 or TRBV12-4 with TRBJ1-2; D might be TRBD1 (5 bases). Trimming pared 10 bases from V and 8 bases from J, leaving 14 bases between. This CDR3 is 11 amino acids long. CDR3 protein: CATTLGLGYTF. CDR3 coding DNA: TGTGCCACAACTTTGGGGCTCGGCTACACCTTC.

The chain links TRBV9 to TRBJ1-4, with D possibly matching TRBD1 (6 bases). The V gene lost 4 bases and the J gene lost 8 bases, with 24 bases spanning the gap. Per the germline V gene, CDR1 is SGDLS and CDR2 is YYNGEE. CDR3 size: 17 residues. CDR3 sequence: CASSPQVGGGQGEKLFF. The CDR3 coding sequence is TGTGCCAGCAGCCCACAAGTTGGGGGAGGGCAGGGGGAAAAACTGTTTTTT.

The chain recombines TRBV18 with TRBJ2-1, with D perhaps TRBD1 (6 bases). Germline-derived CDR1 and CDR2 are KGHSH and LQKENI. The length of the CDR3 is 15 residues. Trimming removed 0 bases from V and 8 bases from J, with 14 bases in between. The CDR3 nucleotides read TGTGCCAGCTCACCACCGGGGACAATGGCCCATGAGCAGTTCTTC. Translation gives CASSPPGTMAHEQFF. Drawing the rest from reference TRBV18 and TRBJ2-1, the complete variable domain is NAGVMQNPRHLVRRRGQEARLRCSPMKGHSHVYWYRQLPEEGLKFMVYLQKENIIDESGMPKERFSAEFPKEGPSILRIQQVVRGDSAAYFCASSPPGTMAHEQFFGPGTRLTVL.

The chain's CDR3 is CASSYGGQSVNEQFF. CDR3 DNA: TGCGCCAGCAGCTACGGGGGACAGTCGGTCAATGAGCAGTTCTTC. The J gene is TRBJ2-1, the V gene TRBV5-1, with TRBD1 as a possible D gene (7 bases). This CDR3 has 15 amino acids. The germline V gene has CDR1 SGHRS and CDR2 YFSETQ. V was shortened by 3 bases and J by 6 bases, with 16 bases between the two germline ends.

The rearrangement links TRBV3-1 (or the pseudogene TRBV3-2) to TRBJ1-6, with TRBD1 identical over 7 bases. The J segment lost 9 bases and the V segment lost 7 bases, leaving 6 bases of the junction unmatched. There are 13 residues in the CDR3. From germline, CDR1 is LGHDT and CDR2 YNNKEL (reference sequence). The CDR3 sequence is CASTTGEPSPLHF. In DNA form, the CDR3 reads TGTGCCAGCACCACAGGGGAACCTTCACCCCTCCACTTT.

This clone was seen only a few times. The chain uses TRBV29-1 and TRBJ2-4; D is unclear. The germline gives CDR1 SQVTM, CDR2 ANQGSEA. V dropped 6 bases and J dropped 0 bases, with 9 bases sitting between them. This CDR3 spans 13 amino acids. CDR3 in amino acids: CSVRQLAKNIQYF. CDR3 coding DNA: TGCAGCGTAAGACAACTAGCCAAAAACATTCAGTACTTC.

The chain employs TRBV5-1 and TRBJ1-1; D unclear. Trimming stripped 4 bases from V and 4 bases from J, with 14 bases between. Germline values: CDR1 SGHRS, CDR2 YFSETQ. There are 14 residues in the CDR3. The CDR3 loop reads CASSPSRAGTEAFF. DNA of the CDR3: TGCGCCAGCAGCCCAAGTAGGGCGGGCACTGAAGCTTTCTTT. The whole variable domain, remainder taken from reference TRBV5-1 and TRBJ1-1, is KAGVTQTPRYLIKTRGQQVTLSCSPISGHRSVSWYQQTPGQGLQFLFEYFSETQRNKGNFPGRFSGRQFSNSRSEMNVSTLELGDSALYLCASSPSRAGTEAFFGQGTRLTVV.

The rearrangement joins TRBV7-2 to TRBJ2-7; 10 nucleotides line up with TRBD2. CDR3 size: 19 residues. The trim removed 1 base at V and 2 bases at J, leaving 14 bases unmatched. The V gene's germline CDR1 is SGHTA and CDR2 FQGNSA. DNA for the CDR3: TGTGCCAGCAGCTTAGGAGGAGCGGTAGCGGGGGGCAACGCCTACGAGCAGTACTTC. Translation gives CASSLGGAVAGGNAYEQYF.

The chain combines TRBV7-3 with TRBJ2-5; the match to TRBD1 covers 7 bases. V was pared by 1 base and J by 5 bases, with 7 bases of the junction left unmatched. The V gene's germline CDR1 is SGHTA and CDR2 FQGTGA. The CDR3 is 15 residues long. This CDR3 reads CASSLSRGKEETQYF. As DNA, the CDR3 is TGTGCCAGCAGCTTAAGCAGGGGGAAGGAGGAGACCCAGTACTTC.

The CDR3 region is CASRAATVGADTQYF. CDR3 coding DNA: TGTGCCAGCAGGGCGGCTACCGTAGGCGCAGATACGCAGTATTTT. This chain links TRBV2 with TRBJ2-3; D not certain. The CDR3 has 15 residues. The ends were cut back, 6 bases at V and 4 bases at J, with 17 bases in the middle. The germline CDR1 and CDR2 sequences are SNHLY and FYNNEI.

This chain joins TRBV3-1 (or the pseudogene TRBV3-2) and TRBJ1-2; TRBD1 aligns across 9 bases. Germline CDR1 and CDR2: LGHDT and YNNKEL (reference sequence). The CDR3 consists of 17 residues. V was pared by 4 bases and J by 1 base, with 10 bases of the junction left unmatched. CDR3 loop: CASSPRTGAWGNYGYTF. In DNA, the CDR3 is TGTGCCAGCAGCCCTAGGACAGGGGCTTGGGGTAACTATGGCTACACCTTC.

This chain connects TRBV30 to TRBJ1-1, with a possible D match to TRBD1 (5 bases). Germline V gene sequence: CDR1 GTSNPN, CDR2 SVGIG (reference sequence). The CDR3 contains 14 residues. V was shortened by 3 bases and J by 2 bases, with 13 bases between the two germline ends. The CDR3 loop is CAWSPGRVNTEAFF. The CDR3 region has the DNA TGTGCCTGGAGCCCTGGCAGGGTCAACACTGAAGCTTTCTTT.

The CDR3 sequence: CASSEAWGGGNYGYTF. In nucleotides, the CDR3 is TGTGCCAGCAGTGAAGCTTGGGGAGGTGGCAACTATGGCTACACCTTC. This sequence joins TRBV6-1 and TRBJ1-2, with no clear D. The germline V gene encodes CDR1 MNHNS and CDR2 SASEGT. Trimming cost V 0 bases and J 2 bases, with 13 bases left between them. CDR3 length: 16 residues.

DNA of the CDR3: TGTGCCAGCAGCCTAAGCGTACTAGCGGGGAACAATGAGCAGTTCTTC. It is translated as CASSLSVLAGNNEQFF. The V gene is TRBV14, the J gene TRBJ2-1, with 10 bases fitting TRBD2. CDR1 SGHDN and CDR2 FVKESK come from the germline V gene. J was trimmed by 5 bases and V by 4 bases; bases with no gene match: 8. This CDR3 is 16 amino acids long.

This chain uses TRBV10-3 with TRBJ1-2, with D perhaps TRBD1 (6 bases). The CDR3 is 13 amino acids. Germline V CDR1 and CDR2: ENHRY, SYGVKD. Between the trimmed V and J ends, which lost 2 bases and 8 bases, there was a span of 12 bases. CDR3 nucleotide sequence: TGTGCCATCAGTGAGCGGACAGACGGGGGCTACACCTTC. This translates into CAISERTDGGYTF.

The rearrangement links TRBV5-1 to TRBJ1-1; 8 nucleotides align to TRBD1. V shed 5 bases and J 4 bases; nucleotides not matched to a gene: 13. The germline V gene has CDR1 SGHRS and CDR2 YFSETQ. The CDR3 length is 16 residues. The CDR3 DNA follows: TGCGCCAGCAGTCTGGACAGGGTCTCGGGGATCACTGAAGCTTTCTTT. It is translated as CASSLDRVSGITEAFF.